The 10 T cell receptor beta chains listed next were all sequenced from one sample in a study of neurological immune-mediated disorders (dated by TCRdb to the late 2010s). Libraries came from 5' RACE. Instrument used: Illumina HiSeq 2500. The raw public data were reprocessed by TCRdb itself: fastp quality trimming at Q25, MiXCR clonotype calling, in-frame beta chains only. Entries are consolidated by CDR3 protein sequence, retaining the most common genes and DNA. The sample table lists 80,000 or so distinct CDR3 sequences, roughly 9% of them with a count of one. The ten largest clonotypes hold 1.5% to 2% of the sample. The sample consisted of PBMCs. These receptors were obtained from a man aged 50 or older in good health.

This clonotype was found many times. J is TRBJ2-6 and V is TRBV7-2; either TRBD1 or TRBD2 may supply D (5 bases each). There are 15 residues in the CDR3. V was trimmed by 6 bases and J by 4 bases, leaving 13 bases between them. Germline V CDR1 and CDR2: SGHTA, FQGNSA. CDR3: CASSSGRGGANVLTF. In DNA form, the CDR3 reads TGTGCCAGCAGTTCAGGGCGAGGGGGGGCCAACGTCCTGACTTTC. Looking up the rest from reference TRBV7-2 and TRBJ2-6 gives the full variable domain: GAGVSQSPSNKVTEKGKDVELRCDPISGHTALYWYRQSLGQGLEFLIYFQGNSAPDKSGLPSDRFSAERTGGSVSTLTIQRTQQEDSAVYLCASSSGRGGANVLTFGAGSRLTVL.

For this clonotype: A much larger clonotype is one base distant, so this may be a read error. The V call is TRBV7-6, the J call TRBJ2-5; weak D call: TRBD1 (5 bases). Per the germline V gene, CDR1 is SGHVS and CDR2 is FNYEAQ. The CDR3 is made up of 15 amino acids. The ends were cut back, 3 bases at V and 2 bases at J, with 13 bases in the middle. The chain's CDR3 is CASSFGATVQETQYF. CDR3 DNA: TGTGCCAGCAGCTTTGGGGCCACCGTACAAGAGACCCAGTACTTC.

This clonotype was seen ten or more times. This rearrangement joins TRBV5-1 to TRBJ2-2; 8 positions match TRBD1. This CDR3 has 16 residues. Germline V gene lookup returns CDR1 SGHRS and CDR2 YFSETQ. Trimming at V came to 2 bases and at J to 4 bases, leaving 7 bases not matched to a gene. Written as DNA, the CDR3 is TGCGCCAGCAGCTTAAGGACAGGGTTAGGCACCGGGGAGCTGTTTTTT. Protein: CASSLRTGLGTGELFF.

Many counts were recorded for this clonotype. This chain uses TRBV6-1 with TRBJ2-2, with D unclear. V lost 7 bases, J lost 6 bases, and 9 bases lay in between. Looked up from germline, CDR1 is MNHNS and CDR2 is SASEGT. This CDR3 comprises 12 residues. The CDR3 protein is CASNGRPGELFF. The CDR3 bases are TGTGCCAGCAATGGGCGCCCCGGGGAGCTGTTTTTT.

This clonotype was seen repeatedly, ten times or more. J is TRBJ1-1 and V is TRBV5-1; D remains unclear. V was pared by 0 bases and J by 1 base, with 10 bases between. This CDR3 has 15 amino acids. CDR1 SGHRS and CDR2 YFSETQ come from the germline V gene. In nucleotides, the CDR3 is TGCGCCAGCAGCTTGGATGGCAGAACGAACACTGAAGCTTTCTTT. Protein product: CASSLDGRTNTEAFF.

This clonotype was observed at least ten times. The J gene is TRBJ2-7, the V gene TRBV28; D possibly uses TRBD1 or TRBD2 (5 bases each). Looked up from germline, CDR1 is MDHEN and CDR2 is SYDVKM. The CDR3 sequence is 14 residues long. V lost 7 bases, J lost 6 bases, and 19 bases lay in between. The chain's CDR3 is CASNPWGTISEQYF. The CDR3 DNA reads TGTGCCAGCAATCCCTGGGGGACCATTAGCGAGCAGTACTTC.

This clonotype was picked up many times. The chain carries TRBV28 and TRBJ2-1, with 10 bases that match TRBD2. There are 17 residues in the CDR3. The junction had 15 bases not matched to a gene; V was cut back by 5 bases and J by 8 bases. Germline V gives CDR1 MDHEN, CDR2 SYDVKM. The CDR3 DNA follows: TGTGCCAGCAGTAGGGCAAGCGGGAGGGCCCAGGCTTATGAGCAGTTCTTC. Encoded protein: CASSRASGRAQAYEQFF.

There are many counts of this clonotype. The chain uses TRBV20-1 and TRBJ2-1, with 11 bases lining up with TRBD2. V shed 4 bases and J 4 bases; nucleotides not matched to a gene: 3. CDR3 length: 14 residues. Germline V CDR1 and CDR2: DFQATT, SNEGSKA (reference sequence). CDR3 coding DNA: TGCAGTGCTAAGGGACTAGCGGAGTACAATGAGCAGTTCTTC. Translation gives CSAKGLAEYNEQFF.

This clonotype has a count of ten or more. The CDR3 nucleotides read TGTGCCAGCAGTGAATTAGGGGTTACTAGCGGTAAATCCTACGAGCAGTACTTC. Its protein product is CASSELGVTSGKSYEQYF. The chain is built from TRBV25-1 and TRBJ2-7; 8 nucleotides line up with TRBD2. This CDR3 contains 18 residues. The germline CDR1 and CDR2 sequences are MGHDK and SYGVNS. V shed 1 base, J shed 1 base, and the junction held 12 bases outside the gene matches.

This clonotype has at least ten counts. The rearrangement joins TRBV20-1 to TRBJ2-4, with D perhaps TRBD1 (6 bases). Germline V gene sequence: CDR1 DFQATT, CDR2 SNEGSKA (reference sequence). The CDR3 is 15 residues long. The V and J ends lost 6 bases and 9 bases respectively, with 24 bases between them. CDR3 nucleotides: TGCAGTGCCGCACGGACAGTGGTGATAGATGGCATTCAGTACTTC. It codes for CSAARTVVIDGIQYF.